The T cell receptor beta chain under discussion was sequenced for a study of tumor and adjacent non-tumor tissue in lung cancer. Three rounds of nested PCR, following a modified ARM-PCR protocol, produced the TCRbeta library. Each CDR3 protein gets one entry after TCRdb re-called the multiplex PCR reads with MiXCR. The sample includes roughly 81,000 distinct CDR3 sequences, about 66% of them seen just once. The template was RNA from unsorted bulk tissue. Points on this clonotype: One end of the junction is discordant with germline, which a read error may explain.

The CDR3 runs to 15 residues. Germline lookup yields CDR1 SGHAT and CDR2 FQNNGV. The receptor comes from a man aged 70-80 years with non-small cell lung cancer. This chain uses TRBV11-2 with TRBJ2-5, with D maybe TRBD1 (7 bases). Sequences were obtained from lung tumor tissue. Here the CDR3 reads CASSLTRTGQETHYF. CDR3 bases: TGTGCCAGCAGCTTGACTAGGACAGGCCAAGAGACCCATTACTTC.